One and the same sample provided the 19 T cell receptor beta chains below, sequenced in a study of cytomegalovirus exposure and HLA in healthy donors. The PCR employed 60 Vbeta primers together with 13 Jbeta primers. Measured with immunoSEQ multiplex PCR; TCRdb has only the in-frame clones, and not every one. The sample's table shows about 88,000 clones. Sample: PBMCs. The source of these receptors is a girl aged 10 to 17 in good health and CMV-seropositive.

The rearrangement uses TRBV11-3 and TRBJ1-1; D possibly corresponds to TRBD1 (6 bases). This CDR3 spans 14 amino acids. V was shortened by 1 base and J by 3 bases, with 9 bases between the two germline ends. From germline, CDR1 is SGHNT and CDR2 YENEEA. The CDR3 loop is CASSLGDTDTEAFF. DNA for the CDR3: TGTGCCAGCAGCTTAGGGGACACCGACACTGAAGCTTTCTTT.

This chain's CDR3 is CASSLGQGAAYEQYF. The DNA for the CDR3 is TGTGCCAGCAGTTTGGGACAGGGGGCAGCCTACGAGCAGTACTTC. This chain connects TRBV27 to TRBJ2-7, with 12 bases lining up with TRBD1. V dropped 3 bases and J dropped 2; count of bases not matched to a gene: 2. The CDR3 runs 15 residues. Germline V CDR1 and CDR2: MNHEY, SMNVEV (reference sequence).

The rearrangement uses TRBV5-1 and TRBJ1-3; 8 bases agree with TRBD1. Germline trimming cut 0 bases from V and 8 bases from J; bases unmatched to any gene: 4. In germline, CDR1 is SGHRS, CDR2 YFSETQ. The CDR3 runs to 14 residues. Written as DNA, the CDR3 is TGCGCCAGCAGCTTGGAGACAGGGGTAGACACCATATATTTT. Its protein is CASSLETGVDTIYF.

The rearrangement joins TRBV7-9 to TRBJ1-5; no firm D call. This CDR3 comprises 13 residues. Trimming stripped 1 base from V and 4 bases from J, with 5 bases between. Germline assignment: CDR1 SEHNR and CDR2 FQNEAQ (reference sequence). This CDR3 is CASSLGANQPQHF. For the CDR3, the DNA is TGTGCCAGCAGCTTAGGGGCAAATCAGCCCCAGCATTTT. The whole variable domain, remainder taken from reference TRBV7-9 and TRBJ1-5, is DTGVSQNPRHKITKRGQNVTFRCDPISEHNRLYWYRQTLGQGPEFLTYFQNEAQLEKSRLLSDRFSAERPKGSFSTLEIQRTEQGDSAMYLCASSLGANQPQHFGDGTRLSIL.

This chain connects TRBV18 to TRBJ1-2; possibly TRBD1 for D (5 bases). The germline gives CDR1 KGHSH, CDR2 LQKENI. V lost 2 bases to trimming and J lost 7 bases, with 14 bases between them. The CDR3 runs 14 residues. This CDR3 is CASSPSSEGLGYTF. The CDR3 DNA reads TGTGCCAGCTCACCAAGTTCGGAGGGGCTTGGCTACACCTTC.

The chain carries TRBV4-1 and TRBJ1-5, with TRBD1 matching over 8 bases. This CDR3 has 18 residues. Germline CDR1 MGHRA, CDR2 YSYEKL. The trim removed 0 bases at V and 0 bases at J, leaving 7 bases unmatched. In DNA, the CDR3 is TGCGCCAGCAGCCAAGATGTCACAGGGGGGTTTAGCAATCAGCCCCAGCATTTT. Translating it yields CASSQDVTGGFSNQPQHF.

The V call is TRBV19, the J call TRBJ1-2; D perhaps matches TRBD1 (6 bases). The CDR3 is 17 residues long. V was cut by 2 bases and J by 4 bases, with 20 bases left in between. Germline V gene sequence: CDR1 LNHDA, CDR2 SQIVND (reference sequence). Here the CDR3 DNA reads TGTGCCAGTAGTATATTCCCGAGGGAGGGGGTGGCCTATGGCTACACCTTC. It encodes CASSIFPREGVAYGYTF.

V usage is TRBV5-1 and J usage is TRBJ2-7; weak D call: TRBD2 (6 bases). Trimming shortened V by 1 base and J by 5 bases, and 13 bases separated the two germline ends. This CDR3 is 14 amino acids long. Germline CDR1 is SGHRS and CDR2 is YFSETQ. The CDR3 DNA reads as TGCGCCAGCAGCTTGCGATCCAGGGAGGACGAGCAGTACGTC. It translates to CASSLRSREDEQYV.

The chain combines TRBV4-3 with TRBJ2-1; 7 nucleotides agree with TRBD1. Trimming at V came to 0 bases and at J to 2 bases, leaving 4 bases not matched to a gene. The CDR3 contains 16 residues. CDR1 and CDR2 (germline): LGHNA, YSLEER. The CDR3 is CASSQDQGGPYNEQFF. CDR3 sequence (DNA): TGCGCCAGCAGCCAAGATCAAGGGGGCCCCTACAATGAGCAGTTCTTC.

V usage is TRBV7-9 and J usage is TRBJ2-7; no definite D call. The CDR3 loop spans 12 amino acids. Trimming took 5 bases from V and 2 from J, leaving 7 bases between them. From germline, CDR1 is SEHNR and CDR2 FQNEAQ (reference sequence). The CDR3 sequence is CASSRETYEQYF. The CDR3 region has the DNA TGTGCCAGCAGCCGCGAGACCTACGAGCAGTACTTC. The full variable domain, with the rest looked up from reference TRBV7-9 and TRBJ2-7, is DTGVSQNPRHKITKRGQNVTFRCDPISEHNRLYWYRQTLGQGPEFLTYFQNEAQLEKSRLLSDRFSAERPKGSFSTLEIQRTEQGDSAMYLCASSRETYEQYFGPGTRLTVT.

The V call is TRBV13, the J call TRBJ1-1; 8 bases align to TRBD1. The ends lost 5 bases at V and 3 bases at J; junction bases unmatched: 8. Germline V gene lookup returns CDR1 PRHDT and CDR2 FYEKMQ (reference sequence). This CDR3 spans 15 amino acids. The CDR3 region has the DNA TGTGCCAGCAGCGTAAGACAGGGGACGCACACTGAAGCTTTCTTT. Its translation: CASSVRQGTHTEAFF.

The chain uses TRBV6-5 and TRBJ1-2; D not resolved. CDR3 length: 14 residues. In germline, CDR1 is MNHEY, CDR2 SVGAGI. Trimming took 5 bases from V and 5 from J, leaving 15 bases between them. The CDR3 DNA reads as TGTGCCAGCAGTGCCGCGACTTACTATTATGGCTACACCTTC. Translating gives CASSAATYYYGYTF.

The chain employs TRBV9 and TRBJ2-1; 7 positions match TRBD2. The CDR3 is made up of 19 amino acids. Germline V gene sequence: CDR1 SGDLS, CDR2 YYNGEE. Unmatched junction bases numbered 12, after V lost 0 bases and J lost 0 bases. CDR3 nucleotides: TGTGCCAGCAGCGTAGATGTCATAGCGGGCCAGAGCTCCTACAATGAGCAGTTCTTC. Encoded protein: CASSVDVIAGQSSYNEQFF.

This chain joins TRBV28 and TRBJ1-1; D perhaps matches TRBD1 (6 bases). Germline CDR1 is MDHEN and CDR2 is SYDVKM. The CDR3 runs 16 residues. V shed 4 bases and J shed 0 bases, with 15 bases lying between them. The CDR3 protein is CASSSPGEGVNTEAFF. CDR3 DNA sequence: TGTGCCAGCAGTTCCCCCGGGGAGGGGGTGAACACTGAAGCTTTCTTT. Drawing the rest from reference TRBV28 and TRBJ1-1, the complete variable domain is DVKVTQSSRYLVKRTGEKVFLECVQDMDHENMFWYRQDPGLGLRLIYFSYDVKMKEKGDIPEGYSVSREKKERFSLILESASTNQTSMYLCASSSPGEGVNTEAFFGQGTRLTVV.

Of note for this clone: A read error may produce the germline difference seen at one junction end. The chain carries TRBV30 and TRBJ1-6; no clear D. Germline CDR1 and CDR2: GTSNPN and SVGIG (reference sequence). This CDR3 spans 19 amino acids. In DNA form, the CDR3 reads TGTGCCTGGAGTCGGGCAGGAGCGGTTCTTAGCGCCTATAATTCACACCTCCACTTT. Amino acids: CAWSRAGAVLSAYNSHLHF. The full variable domain, rest sourced from reference TRBV30 and TRBJ1-6, is SQTIHQWPATLVQPVGSPLSLECTVEGTSNPNLYWYRQAAGRGLQLLFYSVGIGQISSEVPQNLSASRPQDRQFILSSKKLLLSDSGFYLCAWSRAGAVLSAYNSHLHFGNGTRLTVT.

V usage is TRBV2 and J usage is TRBJ1-5; 11 bases agree with TRBD1. CDR3 length: 17 amino acids. V lost 6 bases, J lost 3 bases, and 10 bases stayed unmatched. The germline CDR1 and CDR2 sequences are SNHLY and FYNNEI. CDR3 protein: CASRRGQGATHNQPQHF. As DNA, the CDR3 is TGTGCCAGCAGAAGAGGACAGGGGGCAACACACAATCAGCCCCAGCATTTT.

The chain couples TRBV6-1 to TRBJ2-7, with D perhaps matching TRBD2 (5 bases). In germline, CDR1 is MNHNS, CDR2 SASEGT. V lost 2 bases and J 0 bases, leaving 8 bases between the germline ends. This CDR3 spans 14 amino acids. The CDR3, as DNA: TGTGCCAGCAGTGAAAAGGACTTCTCCTACGAGCAGTACGTC. Its protein is CASSEKDFSYEQYV.

V gene TRBV5-6 combines with J gene TRBJ2-5, with D possibly being TRBD2 (5 bases). The V gene's germline CDR1 is SGHDT and CDR2 YYEEEE. This CDR3 is 14 amino acids long. Trimming removed 4 bases at V and 4 bases at J, with 14 bases between. CDR3 nucleotide sequence: TGTGCCAGCAGCCCGGTCCTGGCGGGAGAGACCCAGTACTTC. It specifies CASSPVLAGETQYF.

The rearrangement links TRBV2 to TRBJ2-1, with 7 nucleotides matching TRBD1. V lost 6 bases, J lost 6 bases, and 11 bases stayed unmatched. The CDR3 totals 15 residues. Per the germline V gene, CDR1 is SNHLY and CDR2 is FYNNEI. The chain's CDR3 is CASRTGTVSGNEQFF. Written as DNA, the CDR3 is TGTGCCAGCAGAACCGGGACAGTATCGGGCAATGAGCAGTTCTTC.